The 28 T cell receptor beta chains below were found in one sample sequenced in a study of tumor and adjacent non-tumor tissue in lung cancer. Three rounds of nested PCR, following a modified ARM-PCR protocol, produced the TCRbeta library. TCRdb analysed the multiplex PCR reads with MiXCR anew, one entry per CDR3 protein. Among about 100,000 distinct CDR3 sequences, approximately 60% were seen once, and the ten largest hold around a fifth. The template was RNA from unsorted bulk tissue. More than 3 cm separated this lung sample from the edge of the tumor. Sequenced: distant non-tumor lung tissue. These TCRs come from a man aged 25 to 40 with non-small cell lung cancer.

In the case of this clonotype: At one end the junction does not follow the germline gene, possibly because of a read error. This chain uses TRBV6-2 or TRBV6-3 with TRBJ1-6, with D unresolved. The CDR3 runs to 13 residues. Germline V gene lookup returns CDR1 MNHEY and CDR2 SVGEGT. The CDR3 reads CPSSYADNSPIHF. CDR3 sequence (DNA): TGTCCCAGCAGTTACGCCGATAATTCACCCATCCACTTT.

This clonotype has at least ten counts. This chain uses TRBV6-6 with TRBJ2-3, with D unclear. Germline lookup yields CDR1 MNHNY and CDR2 SVGAGI (reference sequence). V lost 5 bases, J lost 4 bases, and 4 bases lay in between. The length of the CDR3 is 11 residues. The chain's CDR3 is CASSEADTQYF. DNA for the CDR3: TGTGCCAGCAGTGAGGCAGATACGCAGTATTTT.

This clonotype showed up just once. This may stem from a read error, because a much larger clone lies one nucleotide away. The chain is built from TRBV28 and TRBJ1-3, with D unclear. V was cut by 10 bases and J by 2 bases, with 15 bases left in between. Germline loops: CDR1 MDHEN, CDR2 SYDVKM. This CDR3 contains 14 residues. In DNA, the CDR3 is TGTGCCATCCACGACGTCCGCACTGGAAACACCATATATTTT. This encodes CAIHDVRTGNTIYF.

Details on this clonotype: Relative to the germline gene, one junction end is altered; a read error may explain this. V gene TRBV11-2 combines with J gene TRBJ2-3; 8 bases align to TRBD2. Germline V gene sequence: CDR1 SGHAT, CDR2 FQNNGV. This CDR3 is built from 15 residues. This chain's CDR3 is CANSPRGGPGDTQYF. CDR3 sequence (DNA): TGTGCCAACAGCCCTCGGGGGGGCCCCGGGGATACGCAGTATTTT.

About this clonotype: One junction end does not reproduce the germline sequence, and a read error may be involved. The rearrangement links TRBV6-5 to TRBJ1-2, with D uncertain. This CDR3 region has 13 residues. Per germline, CDR1 MNHEY and CDR2 SVGAGI. The CDR3 loop reads CAGSYPEDYGYTF. The CDR3, as DNA: TGTGCCGGCAGTTACCCTGAGGACTATGGCTACACCTTC.

This clonotype appeared many times. V is TRBV4-3 and J is TRBJ1-5; a possible D gene is TRBD1 (6 bases). The V gene lost 0 bases and the J gene lost 7 bases, with 10 bases spanning the gap. The CDR3 length is 14 residues. The germline V gene encodes CDR1 LGHNA and CDR2 YSLEER. The CDR3 region is CASSQDSGGQPQHF. Here the CDR3 DNA reads TGCGCCAGCAGCCAAGACTCCGGGGGCCAGCCCCAGCATTTT.

Comments on this clonotype: Relative to the germline gene, one junction end is altered; a read error may explain this. This sequence joins TRBV11-2 and TRBJ2-5, with D perhaps TRBD1 (6 bases). This CDR3 is 14 amino acids long. CDR1 and CDR2 from the germline V gene are SGHAT and FQNNGV. The CDR3 region has the DNA TGTGCCGGCAGTTACTCAACAGGGTGGGGGAGACAGTACTTC. It specifies CAGSYSTGWGRQYF.

Note on this clonotype: Its ends do not fully match the called genes, so a read error is possible. CDR3 sequence (DNA): TGTGACAGCAGTGCATGGGACAGCCGATCGGGGGAGCTGATTTTT. It encodes CDSSAWDSRSGELIF. The genes are TRBV6-5 and TRBJ2-2, with D tentatively TRBD1 (7 bases). In germline, CDR1 is MNHEY, CDR2 SVGAGI. The CDR3 has 15 amino acids.

The rearrangement joins TRBV29-1 to TRBJ1-2; D might be TRBD1 (6 bases). The germline V gene has CDR1 SQVTM and CDR2 ANQGSEA. This CDR3 has 14 residues. V was cut by 6 bases and J by 0 bases, with 14 bases left in between. As DNA, the CDR3 is TGCAGCGTCGCCAGGGGACCCCCTAACTATGGCTACACCTTC. It specifies CSVARGPPNYGYTF.

The V call is TRBV11-2, the J call TRBJ2-7; D is perhaps TRBD2 (5 bases). The CDR3 covers 12 residues. CDR1 is SGHAT, CDR2 FQNNGV, per germline. V was clipped by 0 bases and J by 10 bases, with 10 bases between them. CDR3 residues: CASSLEGSDQYF. The DNA of the CDR3 is TGTGCCAGCAGCTTAGAAGGGAGCGACCAGTACTTC.

CDR3 DNA sequence: TGTGCCAGCAGCTTAGGGAGCGGAGGTTACGAGCAGTACTTC. This codes for CASSLGSGGYEQYF. The chain joins TRBV11-2 to TRBJ2-7; D perhaps matches TRBD2 (5 bases). The germline CDR1 and CDR2 sequences are SGHAT and FQNNGV. This CDR3 has 14 amino acids. V gave up 1 base and J gave up 4 bases, with 11 bases separating them. Filled out from reference TRBV11-2 and TRBJ2-7, the complete variable domain reads EAGVAQSPRYKIIEKRQSVAFWCNPISGHATLYWYQQILGQGPKLLIQFQNNGVVDDSQLPKDRFSAERLKGVDSTLKIQPAKLEDSAVYLCASSLGSGGYEQYFGPGTRLTVT.

A word on this clonotype: At one of its ends the junction is not consistent with the germline gene, which may arise from a read error. The chain has TRBV12-3 or TRBV12-4 and TRBJ1-2; the D is unclear. CDR3 length equals 14 residues. CDR3 amino acids: CASSLPPLYYGYTF. CDR3 bases: TGTGCCAGCAGTTTACCCCCACTTTACTACGGCTACACCTTC.

As to this clonotype: No conserved phenylalanine or tryptophan ends this CDR3, so it is likely a read error. The J gene is TRBJ1-5, the V gene TRBV6-6, with 7 nucleotides matching TRBD1. Germline CDR1 is MNHNY and CDR2 is SVGAGI (reference sequence). The CDR3 runs 15 residues. The chain's CDR3 is CASGYSGRGDQPQHV. The CDR3 DNA sequence: TGTGCCAGCGGTTACTCGGGCAGGGGGGATCAGCCCCAGCATGTT.

The rearrangement links TRBV24-1 to TRBJ2-3; D may correspond to TRBD1 or TRBD2 (5 bases each). The germline V and J ends were trimmed by 7 bases and 0 bases, with 16 bases remaining between them. CDR3 length: 16 residues. Germline-derived CDR1 and CDR2 are KGHDR and SFDVKD. The CDR3 nucleotides read TGTGCCACCAGCGGAACCGGGGCAGGGAGCACAGATACGCAGTATTTT. Its translation: CATSGTGAGSTDTQYF.

As to this clonotype: Relative to the germline gene, one junction end is altered; a read error may explain this. This chain connects TRBV29-1 to TRBJ1-2, with D perhaps matching TRBD1 (5 bases). The V gene's germline CDR1 is SQVTM and CDR2 ANQGSEA. The CDR3 loop spans 13 amino acids. The CDR3 region has the DNA TGCAGCGTTGAAGGCGACAGTCCCTATGGCTACACATTC. Its translation: CSVEGDSPYGYTF.

As to this clonotype: A much larger clone lies one base from this, so it may be a read error. The genes are TRBV6-5 and TRBJ2-1; 15 bases match TRBD2. Germline V gene lookup returns CDR1 MNHEY and CDR2 SVGAGI. V was pared by 5 bases and J by 7 bases, with 12 bases of the junction left unmatched. CDR3 length: 18 amino acids. The CDR3 region has the DNA TGTGCCAGCAGTCCGGGACTAGCGGGGGGCAACAGATGGAATGAGCAGTTCTTC. Translated: CASSPGLAGGNRWNEQFF.

Of note for this clonotype: The junction departs from the called germline gene at one end, perhaps through a read error. The chain combines TRBV20-1 with TRBJ2-7, with 14 bases lining up with TRBD2. Looked up from germline, CDR1 is DFQATT and CDR2 is SNEGSKA (reference sequence). The CDR3 loop spans 17 amino acids. Written as DNA, the CDR3 is TGCAATGCTATGTGGACTAGCGGGGGGAGAAGCACCTACGAGCAGTACTTC. Protein sequence: CNAMWTSGGRSTYEQYF.

This clonotype ranks as large. An end of the junction does not agree with germline; a read error may underlie this. The rearrangement links TRBV20-1 to TRBJ2-3; D is perhaps TRBD1 or TRBD2 (5 bases each). The CDR3 contains 12 residues. Germline V lookup: CDR1 DFQATT, CDR2 SNEGSKA (reference sequence). The CDR3 reads CSAMGRADTQYF. In DNA, the CDR3 is TGCAGTGCGATGGGACGGGCAGATACTCAGTATTTT.

This clonotype was seen ten or more times. The chain employs TRBV20-1 and TRBJ2-7; tentative D call: TRBD2 (5 bases). The CDR3 runs to 14 residues. Germline V gene sequence: CDR1 DFQATT, CDR2 SNEGSKA (reference sequence). With 6 bases removed from V and 2 bases from J, the gap between germline ends came to 17 bases. CDR3 sequence (DNA): TGCAGTGCCTATCAAACGGGGAAGCCCTACGAGCAGTACTTC. Protein: CSAYQTGKPYEQYF.

Regarding this clonotype: One end of the junction varies from germline; a read error may be responsible. The chain carries TRBV11-2 and TRBJ2-1; 9 positions agree with TRBD2. CDR1 and CDR2 from the germline V gene are SGHAT and FQNNGV. This CDR3 has 15 residues. The chain's CDR3 is CAGSLILAGINEQFF. In nucleotides, the CDR3 is TGTGCCGGCAGCTTAATTCTAGCGGGGATTAATGAGCAGTTCTTC.

This clonotype was seen more than once but under ten times. A much larger clone lies one base from this, so it may be a read error. This chain links TRBV29-1 with TRBJ1-2; tentatively, D is TRBD1 (6 bases). This CDR3 is built from 13 residues. Germline V gives CDR1 SQVTM, CDR2 ANQGSEA. CDR3 loop: CSVESQGTYGYAF. The CDR3 DNA is TGCAGCGTTGAATCTCAGGGGACCTATGGCTACGCCTTC. Using reference TRBV29-1 and TRBJ1-2 for the parts outside the CDR3, the full variable domain is SAVISQKPSRDICQRGTSLTIQCQVDSQVTMMFWYRQQPGQSLTLIATANQGSEATYESGFVIDKFPISRPNLTFSTLTVSNMSPEDSSIYLCSVESQGTYGYAFGSGTRLTVV.

Concerning this clonotype: Relative to the germline gene, one junction end is altered; a read error may explain this. The chain links TRBV6-6 to TRBJ1-1, with TRBD1 as a possible D gene (6 bases). Per germline, CDR1 MNHNY and CDR2 SVGAGI (reference sequence). The CDR3 consists of 14 residues. The CDR3 protein is CAGSYSAGVSEAFF. CDR3 nucleotides: TGTGCCGGCAGTTACTCGGCAGGGGTCTCTGAAGCTTTCTTT.

On this clonotype itself: The junction departs from the called germline gene at one end, perhaps through a read error. The rearrangement links TRBV11-1 to TRBJ1-1, with D possibly TRBD1 on 6 matching bases. CDR1 and CDR2 from the germline V gene are SGHAT and FQDESV (reference sequence). The CDR3 covers 14 residues. Here the CDR3 DNA reads TGTGCCAGGAACTGGACAGCTGTGAACACTGAAGCCTTCTTT. Translating gives CARNWTAVNTEAFF.

This chain links TRBV5-1 with TRBJ2-5, with TRBD1 identical over 9 bases. There are 16 residues in the CDR3. Germline CDR1 is SGHRS and CDR2 is YFSETQ. Trimming at V came to 4 bases and at J to 5 bases, leaving 12 bases not matched to a gene. CDR3 residues: CASSLPPGQGSETQYF. In DNA, the CDR3 is TGCGCCAGCAGCCTCCCGCCCGGACAGGGGTCGGAGACCCAGTACTTC.

Note on this clonotype: In this CDR3 the conserved last residue, phenylalanine or tryptophan, is missing, so a read error is likely. The DNA for the CDR3 is TGCAGCGGTGATGTGGGGACTAATACAGGGGCTTTCGTT. Translating it yields CSGDVGTNTGAFV. The chain combines TRBV29-1 with TRBJ1-1; a weak D match, TRBD1 (6 bases). The germline V and J ends were trimmed by 7 bases and 11 bases, with 23 bases remaining between them. The CDR3 has 13 residues. Germline V gives CDR1 SQVTM, CDR2 ANQGSEA.

Turning to this clonotype: A read error is possible here, since a much larger clone lies one base away. The chain is built from TRBV4-1 and TRBJ2-3; TRBD1 might be the D (7 bases). The CDR3 loop spans 16 amino acids. Germline CDR1 MGHRA, CDR2 YSYEKL. The CDR3 region has the DNA TGCGCCAGCAGCCAAGTTGCAGGGGGGTACACAGATATGCAGTATTTT. As protein: CASSQVAGGYTDMQYF.

A word on this clonotype: Germline and junction disagree at one end, which may indicate a read error. The chain couples TRBV11-2 to TRBJ1-4, with a weak D call TRBD1 (6 bases). Germline V gene data show CDR1 as SGHAT and CDR2 as FQNNGV. CDR3 length: 16 amino acids. CDR3 region: CAGSPPGSGANEKLFF. The DNA for the CDR3 is TGTGCCGGCAGCCCCCCCGGCTCAGGGGCAAATGAAAAACTGTTTTTT.

This clonotype has a count of ten or more. The chain couples TRBV6-6 to TRBJ2-2; D is undetermined. V was shortened by 2 bases and J by 3 bases, with 4 bases between the two germline ends. This CDR3 comprises 13 residues. Germline V gives CDR1 MNHNY, CDR2 SVGAGI (reference sequence). In DNA, the CDR3 is TGTGCCAGCAGTTACGAAGACACCGGGGAGCTGTTTTTT. Protein sequence: CASSYEDTGELFF.